The next 28 T cell receptor beta chains were all read from a single sample in a study of Graves' ophthalmopathy and Graves' hyperthyroidism. Amplification of the TCR beta CDR3 regions used RNA transcripts (as template). Second-round multiplex PCR came after a first-round RT-PCR that employed HTBI primers. TCRdb reprocessed the multiplex PCR reads via MiXCR and lists one record per CDR3 protein. The sample records 300,000 to 400,000 distinct CDR3 sequences, roughly a sixth being singletons. The material sequenced was peripheral blood. These receptors were taken from an adult man with Graves' ophthalmopathy.

This clonotype came up many times. The CDR3 DNA reads as TGTGCCAGCGCCTACTCGGGGGGTTCGGAGACCCAGTACTTC. Translated: CASAYSGGSETQYF. The chain employs TRBV12-3 or TRBV12-4 and TRBJ2-5, with 7 bases lining up with TRBD2. J lost 5 bases, V lost 8 bases, and 11 bases had no gene match. This CDR3 has 14 residues.

A word on this clonotype: Being one base from a much bigger clone, this may be a read error. This chain joins TRBV27 and TRBJ2-7; 7 bases are shared with TRBD2. The CDR3 is 15 residues long. V shed 0 bases, J shed 2 bases, and the junction held 4 bases outside the gene matches. CDR1 and CDR2 from the germline V gene are MNHEY and SMNVEV (reference sequence). CDR3 residues: CASSLSREEPYEQYF. In DNA form, the CDR3 reads TGTGCCAGCAGTTTATCCCGGGAGGAACCCTACGAGCAGTACTTC.

Many counts were recorded for this clonotype. The gene calls are TRBV6-5 and TRBJ1-1; a possible D gene is TRBD1 (5 bases). The CDR3 has 15 residues. Deletions cut 5 bases from V and 1 base from J, with 14 bases between. The germline gives CDR1 MNHEY, CDR2 SVGAGI. The CDR3 bases are TGTGCCAGCAGTCAATCGACAGCCGGGAACACTGAAGCTTTCTTT. This gives the protein CASSQSTAGNTEAFF.

The chain has TRBV29-1 and TRBJ2-5; D may be TRBD2 (6 bases). The CDR3 extends over 18 amino acids. Per the germline V gene, CDR1 is SQVTM and CDR2 is ANQGSEA. Trimming stripped 0 bases from V and 2 bases from J, with 22 bases between. CDR3 DNA: TGCAGCGTTGAAGAATTTCTCGGGGGTCAGGGAGGACAAGAGACCCAGTACTTC. This translates into CSVEEFLGGQGGQETQYF.

This clonotype was detected many times. This chain links TRBV12-3 or TRBV12-4 with TRBJ1-6; D may be TRBD1 (6 bases). The CDR3 is 15 amino acids. Trimming took 2 bases from V and 13 from J, leaving 18 bases between them. The CDR3 coding sequence is TGTGCCAGCAGTTTAATATCGGCGGACAGACGGCCCCTCCACTTT. It translates to CASSLISADRRPLHF.

This clonotype was recorded many times. V and J are TRBV20-1 and TRBJ1-5; D is unresolved. The CDR3 extends over 15 amino acids. Germline CDR1 and CDR2: DFQATT and SNEGSKA (reference sequence). Trimming cost V 0 bases and J 4 bases, with 13 bases left between them. The CDR3 region is CSARDSRQGNQPQHF. CDR3 DNA sequence: TGCAGTGCTAGAGATTCACGTCAAGGGAATCAGCCCCAGCATTTT.

This clonotype was observed at least ten times. CDR3 loop: CASSSFGGRPPYGYTF. CDR3 nucleotides: TGTGCCAGCAGCTCATTTGGGGGGCGTCCCCCCTATGGCTACACCTTC. This chain connects TRBV7-9 to TRBJ1-2; possibly TRBD1 for D (6 bases). From germline, CDR1 is SEHNR and CDR2 FQNEAQ (reference sequence). This CDR3 is built from 16 residues. Deletions cut 4 bases from V and 4 bases from J, with 19 bases between.

This clonotype appeared many times. The chain uses TRBV19 and TRBJ2-5; 7 nucleotides match TRBD1. V trimming: 10 bases; J trimming: 5 bases; junction bases outside the gene matches: 16. Germline V CDR1 and CDR2: LNHDA, SQIVND (reference sequence). The CDR3 has 15 residues. The CDR3 DNA is TGTGCCACCTACGACAGGGCAATTAGTGGTGAGACCCAGTACTTC. Translation gives CATYDRAISGETQYF.

The rearrangement joins TRBV6-1 to TRBJ2-2; TRBD1 is a possible D gene (5 bases). This CDR3 spans 16 amino acids. V was shortened by 6 bases and J by 2 bases, with 16 bases between the two germline ends. Germline CDR1 is MNHNS and CDR2 is SASEGT. The CDR3 DNA reads TGTGCCAGCAGCCCAATTTGGGGCCCCAACACCGGGGAGCTGTTTTTT. Translation gives CASSPIWGPNTGELFF.

This clonotype was detected ten times or more. The chain uses TRBV6-5 and TRBJ2-5, with 8 nucleotides matching TRBD2. Germline V gene data show CDR1 as MNHEY and CDR2 as SVGAGI. This CDR3 spans 17 amino acids. The V segment lost 1 base and the J segment 4 bases; nucleotides outside the gene matches: 11. Here the CDR3 reads CASSYLVGGGRSETQYF. The CDR3 nucleotides are TGTGCCAGCAGTTACTTAGTCGGGGGGGGGCGCTCAGAGACCCAGTACTTC.

The V and J genes are TRBV29-1 and TRBJ2-7; D unresolved. Trimming removed 2 bases at V and 2 bases at J, with 4 bases between. The CDR3 extends over 11 amino acids. Germline V gene sequence: CDR1 SQVTM, CDR2 ANQGSEA. As DNA, the CDR3 is TGCAGCGTTGAACGCGCCTACGAGCAGTACTTC. This translates into CSVERAYEQYF.

The chain combines TRBV19 with TRBJ1-5, with 8 bases fitting TRBD1. Germline V gives CDR1 LNHDA, CDR2 SQIVND (reference sequence). This CDR3 spans 14 amino acids. After removal of 8 bases from V and 0 bases from J, the junction contained 3 bases not matched to a gene. CDR3 nucleotide sequence: TGTGCCAGTTTGGACAGGGCTAGCAATCAGCCCCAGCATTTT. Translating it yields CASLDRASNQPQHF.

The chain combines TRBV28 with TRBJ1-1; D unresolved. This CDR3 has 14 amino acids. The V end lost 6 bases, the J end lost 2 bases, and 13 bases lay between the germline ends. CDR1 MDHEN and CDR2 SYDVKM come from the germline V gene. Here the CDR3 DNA reads TGTGCCAGCAGCCCCCAATCGATCAACACTGAAGCTTTCTTT. It encodes CASSPQSINTEAFF.

This chain connects TRBV6-1 to TRBJ1-5, with D possibly matching TRBD1 (5 bases). The V gene's germline CDR1 is MNHNS and CDR2 SASEGT. The V gene lost 8 bases and the J gene lost 5 bases, with 7 bases spanning the gap. The CDR3 is 11 amino acids. This CDR3 reads CASGGDQPQHF. As DNA, the CDR3 is TGTGCCAGCGGGGGGGATCAGCCCCAGCATTTT.

This clonotype has a count of ten or more. This chain joins TRBV2 and TRBJ2-7; D is undetermined. V was clipped by 6 bases and J by 4 bases, with 22 bases between them. This CDR3 has 16 amino acids. The germline V gene has CDR1 SNHLY and CDR2 FYNNEI. The CDR3, as DNA: TGTGCCAGCAGCGGTACCACCGGACGACCGGAATACGAGCAGTACTTC. Its translation is CASSGTTGRPEYEQYF.

At least ten counts were recorded for this clonotype. Here the CDR3 DNA reads TGCGCCAGCAGCTTTGGGACTAGCCGAGAGACCCAGTACTTC. As protein: CASSFGTSRETQYF. This rearrangement joins TRBV5-1 to TRBJ2-5; 9 bases match TRBD2. The CDR3 is 14 amino acids. The ends lost 2 bases at V and 4 bases at J; junction bases unmatched: 3. The V gene's germline CDR1 is SGHRS and CDR2 YFSETQ.

In its sample, this clonotype was seen many times. The V call is TRBV2, the J call TRBJ1-5; D is unresolved. Germline V lookup: CDR1 SNHLY, CDR2 FYNNEI. This CDR3 is built from 15 residues. The V end was cut by 3 bases, the J end by 0 bases, with 9 bases between. CDR3 DNA sequence: TGTGCCAGCAGTGACAGGACGTATAGCAATCAGCCCCAGCATTTT. This sequence encodes CASSDRTYSNQPQHF.

This clonotype has at least ten counts. The rearrangement links TRBV7-2 to TRBJ1-2; D is unclear. Trimming shortened V by 5 bases and J by 7 bases, and 14 bases separated the two germline ends. Germline V gives CDR1 SGHTA, CDR2 FQGNSA. The CDR3 extends over 13 amino acids. The CDR3 is CASSPGMVAGYTF. The CDR3, as DNA: TGTGCCAGCAGCCCGGGAATGGTCGCTGGCTACACCTTC. The whole variable domain, remainder taken from reference TRBV7-2 and TRBJ1-2, is GAGVSQSPSNKVTEKGKDVELRCDPISGHTALYWYRQSLGQGLEFLIYFQGNSAPDKSGLPSDRFSAERTGGSVSTLTIQRTQQEDSAVYLCASSPGMVAGYTFGSGTRLTVV.

There are many counts of this clonotype. V gene TRBV20-1 combines with J gene TRBJ2-7; no reliable D call. V lost 3 bases, J lost 6 bases, and 12 bases lay in between. Germline CDR1 reads DFQATT; CDR2 reads SNEGSKA (reference sequence). The CDR3 spans 12 residues. CDR3 region: CSASPTSSEQYF. Written as DNA, the CDR3 is TGCAGTGCTAGCCCGACATCTTCCGAGCAGTACTTC.

J is TRBJ1-5 and V is TRBV7-2; a possible D gene is TRBD1 (6 bases). This CDR3 region has 17 residues. V lost 0 bases to trimming and J lost 1 base, with 13 bases between them. Germline values: CDR1 SGHTA, CDR2 FQGNSA. The CDR3 DNA reads TGTGCCAGCAGCTTAGCGGGAGGACAGTGGAGCAATCAGCCCCAGCATTTT. This codes for CASSLAGGQWSNQPQHF.

A few counts support this clonotype. At one end the junction does not follow the germline gene, possibly because of a read error. This chain uses TRBV7-2 with TRBJ2-4; tentative D call: TRBD1 (5 bases). There are 16 residues in the CDR3. Looked up from germline, CDR1 is SGHTA and CDR2 is FQGNSA. As DNA, the CDR3 is TGTGCCGGCAGCCCTCAACCAGGGCGGGCCAAAAACATTCAGTACTTC. Translating gives CAGSPQPGRAKNIQYF.

This clonotype was recorded many times. The V call is TRBV11-2, the J call TRBJ2-2; the D gene is possibly TRBD2 (5 bases). V lost 2 bases, J lost 1 base, and 11 bases lay in between. Germline V CDR1 and CDR2: SGHAT, FQNNGV. The CDR3 loop spans 16 amino acids. The CDR3 sequence is CASSLQSEGNTGELFF. Written as DNA, the CDR3 is TGTGCCAGCAGCTTACAGAGCGAGGGGAACACCGGGGAGCTGTTTTTT. Variable domain in full (rest from reference TRBV11-2 and TRBJ2-2): EAGVAQSPRYKIIEKRQSVAFWCNPISGHATLYWYQQILGQGPKLLIQFQNNGVVDDSQLPKDRFSAERLKGVDSTLKIQPAKLEDSAVYLCASSLQSEGNTGELFFGEGSRLTVL.

This clonotype was found many times. V and J are TRBV20-1 and TRBJ1-5; a possible D gene is TRBD1 (5 bases). Deletions cut 5 bases from V and 3 bases from J, with 17 bases between. Germline V gene sequence: CDR1 DFQATT, CDR2 SNEGSKA (reference sequence). The CDR3 runs to 15 residues. In nucleotides, the CDR3 is TGCAGTGCTGCGGCCGAGGGGCAATACAATCAGCCCCAGCATTTT. This codes for CSAAAEGQYNQPQHF.

This clonotype was observed at least ten times. This chain uses TRBV20-1 with TRBJ1-2; D ambiguous. This CDR3 has 12 amino acids. Trimming shortened V by 5 bases and J by 5 bases, and 12 bases separated the two germline ends. The germline V gene encodes CDR1 DFQATT and CDR2 SNEGSKA (reference sequence). In DNA form, the CDR3 reads TGCAGTGCTCACGGGTCACAATATGGCTACACCTTC. Its translation is CSAHGSQYGYTF.

This clonotype was counted ten times or more. The gene calls are TRBV19 and TRBJ1-6, with D hard to call. The CDR3 has 13 amino acids. Germline V gives CDR1 LNHDA, CDR2 SQIVND (reference sequence). V lost 3 bases and J 7 bases, leaving 7 bases between the germline ends. The CDR3: CASSITGNSPLHF. The CDR3 nucleotides read TGTGCCAGTAGTATCACTGGGAATTCACCCCTCCACTTT.

DNA of the CDR3: TGTGCCATCAGTGAGTCGGACAGGGGGAGGAACACTGAAGCTTTCTTT. Translated, it gives CAISESDRGRNTEAFF. V is TRBV10-3 and J is TRBJ1-1, with 10 bases aligning to TRBD1. Looked up from germline, CDR1 is ENHRY and CDR2 is SYGVKD. V shed 0 bases, J shed 1 base, and the junction held 2 bases outside the gene matches. This CDR3 has 16 residues.

In this sample, this clonotype turned up many times. V is TRBV11-2 and J is TRBJ2-2; no clear D. CDR1 and CDR2 from the germline V gene are SGHAT and FQNNGV. The CDR3 runs 11 residues. Trimming pared 2 bases from V and 8 bases from J, leaving 3 bases between. DNA of the CDR3: TGTGCCAGCAGCTTACAGGGGGAGCTGTTTTTT. It encodes CASSLQGELFF.

This clonotype was recorded at least ten times. The rearrangement links TRBV6-5 to TRBJ1-6; D possibly corresponds to TRBD1 (6 bases). V lost 7 bases and J 5 bases, leaving 12 bases between the germline ends. The length of the CDR3 is 14 residues. Germline CDR1 is MNHEY and CDR2 is SVGAGI. CDR3 loop: CASNLKGDNSPLHF. The CDR3 DNA reads as TGTGCCAGCAACCTAAAGGGGGATAATTCACCCCTCCACTTT.